Listed below are T cell receptor beta chains from one sample, sequenced in a study of early T cells in non-severe SARS-CoV-2 infection. One entry per CDR3 protein results from TCRdb running MiXCR on the 5' RACE reads. The sample lists under 85,000 distinct CDR3 sequences; approximately 12% were seen once. The sample was whole blood, taken at baseline. The receptors shown here come from an adult who was a healthcare worker with PCR-confirmed SARS-CoV-2 infection or an uninfected control (not recorded which). The donor label of this sample is uncertain. Each CDR3 is given with its conserved first and last residue. The D gene is left open where the match is weak. Clone size is stated in some rows and not others, as once, few, many or a class when expanded.

CDR3 DNA	CDR3 protein	D gene	J gene	V gene	clone size
TGCAGCGTTCCCGATTCGAGAAATCCCTACAATGAGCAGTTCTTC	CSVPDSRNPYNEQFF	.	TRBJ2-1	TRBV29-1	.
TGTGCCATCAGTGAGTCGATCAACACCGGGGGCGCGGACACTGAAGCTTTCTTT	CAISESINTGGADTEAFF	.	TRBJ1-1	TRBV10-3	many
TGTGCCAGTAGTATACAGGGGAGACAAAACATTCAGTACTTC	CASSIQGRQNIQYF	.	TRBJ2-4	TRBV19	.
TGTGCCAGCAGAGGGACGGAGAATAGCAATCAGCCCCAGCATTTT	CASRGTENSNQPQHF	.	TRBJ1-5	TRBV6-1	.
TGTGCCAGCAGTTTGCTTAGCTCCTACAATGAGCAGTTCTTC	CASSLLSSYNEQFF	.	TRBJ2-1	TRBV12-3/TRBV12-4	many
TGCGCCAGCAGTGAGACCAGCCCCTACGAGCAGTACTTC	CASSETSPYEQYF	.	TRBJ2-7	TRBV10-2	.
TGTGCCAGCAGCTCCGGGGACAGGGACGGCTACACCTTC	CASSSGDRDGYTF	TRBD1	TRBJ1-2	TRBV7-3	.
TGCAGTGCCTGGCCCCGGTCGGGGGGGGCCTACAATGAGCAGTTCTTC	CSAWPRSGGAYNEQFF	TRBD2	TRBJ2-1	TRBV20-1	many
TGTGCCAGCAGCCCCATTCTTCGACAGGGGACCACTGAAGCTTTCTTT	CASSPILRQGTTEAFF	TRBD1	TRBJ1-1	TRBV7-9	many
TGTGCAACGATGACAGGCTATGGCTACACCTTC	CATMTGYGYTF	.	TRBJ1-2	TRBV6-2/TRBV6-3	few
TGTGCCAGCAGTTACCATCCTCCATCGGGCTATGGCTACACCTTC	CASSYHPPSGYGYTF	.	TRBJ1-2	TRBV6-2/TRBV6-3	.
TGTGCCAGCAGAGCCCATACAGGAGGGCCCCAGCATTTT	CASRAHTGGPQHF	.	TRBJ1-5	TRBV25-1	many
TGTGCCAGCAGCCAAGGAGGAGCCAGACCCAACTATGGCTACACCTTC	CASSQGGARPNYGYTF	.	TRBJ1-2	TRBV3-1	many
TGTGCCAGCAGCAAATATGGCCGGAAATGCCTGAAAGTGCCTAACTATGGCTACACCTTC	CASSKYGRKCLKVPNYGYTF	.	TRBJ1-2	TRBV21-1	many
TGCGCCAGCAGCCAAGGGGTGGCAGAGAACACTGAAGCTTTCTTT	CASSQGVAENTEAFF	.	TRBJ1-1	TRBV4-1	few
TGCAGCGTTGAAGATTACGCGGTCCAAGAGACCCAGTACTTC	CSVEDYAVQETQYF	.	TRBJ2-5	TRBV29-1	few
TGCGCCAGCAGCTTGGCCTCTGGGGGAGAAAACATTCAGTACTTC	CASSLASGGENIQYF	.	TRBJ2-4	TRBV5-1	many
TGCGCCAGCAGCCCGGGACTAGCGGGAGTCGATACGCAGTATTTT	CASSPGLAGVDTQYF	TRBD2	TRBJ2-3	TRBV4-1	few
TGTGCCAGCAGCCCCAGGGGGCGCATCCCAGATACGCAGTATTTT	CASSPRGRIPDTQYF	TRBD1	TRBJ2-3	TRBV28	.
TGCAGCGTTGAAAAACCGAATGAGCAGTTCTTC	CSVEKPNEQFF	.	TRBJ2-1	TRBV29-1	.
TGCGCCAGCAGTGAGACAAAGGGACTCGCAGACCCATACAATGAGCAGTTCTTC	CASSETKGLADPYNEQFF	.	TRBJ2-1	TRBV10-2	.
TGTGCCAGCAGTCCTTTCGGTGGGACAGGGGGCTATGAGCAGTTCTTC	CASSPFGGTGGYEQFF	TRBD1	TRBJ2-1	TRBV27	many